The 23 T cell receptor beta chains below come from one sample, sequenced in a study of blood T cell repertoires in COVID-19 (dated by TCRdb to 2018 to 2021). Receptor amplification or capture employed the immunoSEQ multiplex PCR assay. TCRdb took over this immuneACCESS table, retaining in-frame rearrangements with V and J assigned. Such tables are incomplete; in checked studies, under half of the missing clones stem from an unresolved V gene, and the remainder is unexplained. The sample includes roughly 350,000 clones, with 92% observed a single time. Approximately 17% of the sample belongs to the ten largest clones. Sample: PBMCs or T cells enriched from blood (not recorded which). The receptors shown here come from a woman younger than 45 who had recovered from COVID-19.

V gene TRBV19 combines with J gene TRBJ2-1, with 12 bases identical to TRBD2. Unmatched junction bases numbered 7, after V lost 6 bases and J lost 7 bases. The germline V gene has CDR1 LNHDA and CDR2 SQIVND (reference sequence). The length of the CDR3 is 15 residues. The CDR3 DNA reads as TGTGCCAGTAGCAACGGACTAGCGGGAACGAATGAGCAGTTCTTC. Encoded protein: CASSNGLAGTNEQFF.

The chain combines TRBV6-5 with TRBJ2-7; 11 nucleotides align to TRBD1. CDR1 is MNHEY and CDR2 is SVGAGI in the germline V gene. Unmatched junction bases numbered 4, after V lost 6 bases and J lost 6 bases. This CDR3 spans 13 amino acids. CDR3 region: CASRGQGAGEQYF. The CDR3 nucleotides read TGTGCCAGCAGAGGACAGGGGGCGGGCGAGCAGTACTTC.

V and J are TRBV6-5 and TRBJ2-7, with D possibly matching TRBD1 (6 bases). Trimming removed 5 bases from V and 4 bases from J, with 12 bases in between. Germline V gives CDR1 MNHEY, CDR2 SVGAGI. This CDR3 is 13 amino acids long. CDR3 residues: CASSHREAYEQYF. The CDR3 nucleotides read TGTGCCAGCAGTCACAGGGAAGCGTACGAGCAGTACTTC.

The J gene is TRBJ1-4, the V gene TRBV19; D is undetermined. V was shortened by 6 bases and J by 2 bases, with 10 bases between the two germline ends. The germline V gene encodes CDR1 LNHDA and CDR2 SQIVND (reference sequence). The CDR3 consists of 14 residues. Written as DNA, the CDR3 is TGTGCCAGTAGCGGAGTTGCTACTAATGAAAAACTGTTTTTT. This gives the protein CASSGVATNEKLFF. Based on the CDR3 plus reference TRBV19 and TRBJ1-4, the full variable domain is DGGITQSPKYLFRKEGQNVTLSCEQNLNHDAMYWYRQDPGQGLRLIYYSQIVNDFQKGDIAEGYSVSREKKESFPLTVTSAQKNPTAFYLCASSGVATNEKLFFGSGTQLSVL.

The chain recombines TRBV6-2 or TRBV6-3 with TRBJ2-2, with 7 bases aligning to TRBD2. V dropped 0 bases and J dropped 7; count of bases not matched to a gene: 5. The CDR3 contains 15 residues. In germline, CDR1 is MNHEY, CDR2 SVGEGT. The CDR3 protein is CASSYSPRGNGELFF. In nucleotides, the CDR3 is TGTGCCAGCAGTTACTCGCCGCGGGGGAACGGGGAGCTGTTTTTT.

The V call is TRBV9, the J call TRBJ2-7, with 8 positions matching TRBD1. The trim removed 3 bases at V and 3 bases at J, leaving 5 bases unmatched. CDR1 is SGDLS, CDR2 YYNGEE, per germline. CDR3 length equals 14 residues. The CDR3 protein is CASSATGTGYEQYF. The DNA for the CDR3 is TGTGCCAGCAGCGCTACCGGGACAGGCTACGAGCAGTACTTC.

V usage is TRBV27 and J usage is TRBJ2-1; 7 bases map to TRBD1. The ends lost 8 bases at V and 2 bases at J; junction bases unmatched: 6. The V gene's germline CDR1 is MNHEY and CDR2 SMNVEV (reference sequence). The CDR3 runs 14 residues. The CDR3, as DNA: TGTGCCAGCGCGAGGACAGGCCCCTACAATGAGCAGTTCTTC. It codes for CASARTGPYNEQFF.

The chain uses TRBV3-1 (or the pseudogene TRBV3-2) and TRBJ1-2; 9 nucleotides match TRBD1. CDR3 length: 16 residues. The J segment lost 2 bases and the V segment lost 1 base, leaving 5 bases of the junction unmatched. The germline gives CDR1 LGHDT, CDR2 YNNKEL (reference sequence). This CDR3 is CASSQGRGQGNYGYTF. The CDR3 DNA follows: TGTGCCAGCAGCCAAGGGAGGGGACAGGGAAACTATGGCTACACCTTC.

The J gene is TRBJ1-1, the V gene TRBV5-6; D unclear. CDR1 SGHDT and CDR2 YYEEEE come from the germline V gene. V was trimmed by 0 bases and J by 2 bases, leaving 11 bases between them. The CDR3 is 15 amino acids. This CDR3 is CASSLVPVYNTEAFF. Here the CDR3 DNA reads TGTGCCAGCAGCTTGGTTCCAGTTTACAACACTGAAGCTTTCTTT.

This chain joins TRBV12-3 or TRBV12-4 and TRBJ2-5, with D perhaps TRBD1 (6 bases). Trimming shortened V by 5 bases and J by 4 bases, and 11 bases separated the two germline ends. This CDR3 is built from 13 residues. The CDR3 sequence: CASSPGARETQYF. As DNA, the CDR3 is TGTGCCAGCAGTCCAGGGGCAAGAGAGACCCAGTACTTC.

The chain has TRBV7-9 and TRBJ1-1; 8 bases fit TRBD1. The germline V gene has CDR1 SEHNR and CDR2 FQNEAQ (reference sequence). The CDR3 is made up of 13 amino acids. J was trimmed by 4 bases and V by 5 bases; bases with no gene match: 3. CDR3: CASSGQGPTEAFF. CDR3 bases: TGTGCCAGCAGCGGACAGGGCCCCACTGAAGCTTTCTTT.

The chain couples TRBV5-4 to TRBJ1-3, with D hard to call. Trimming left V 2 bases short and J 2 bases short, with 14 bases between. From germline, CDR1 is SGHNT and CDR2 YYREEE (reference sequence). The CDR3 spans 16 residues. The DNA of the CDR3 is TGTGCCAGCAGCTTCGGTAGCGGTAGTGCTGGAAACACCATATATTTT. This encodes CASSFGSGSAGNTIYF.

This chain connects TRBV19 to TRBJ1-2, with 9 positions matching TRBD1. Per the germline V gene, CDR1 is LNHDA and CDR2 is SQIVND (reference sequence). There are 14 residues in the CDR3. Trimming at V came to 11 bases and at J to 4 bases, leaving 11 bases not matched to a gene. The CDR3 protein is CACGSGQGSYGYTF. CDR3 sequence (DNA): TGTGCCTGCGGGTCGGGACAGGGATCCTATGGCTACACCTTC.

The rearrangement uses TRBV27 and TRBJ1-2, with 7 nucleotides matching TRBD1. CDR1 and CDR2 (germline): MNHEY, SMNVEV (reference sequence). This CDR3 has 14 amino acids. With 6 bases clipped from V and 7 bases from J, the junction kept 11 bases outside the gene matches. The CDR3 DNA reads TGTGCCAGCAGCCACACCGCACAGGGGTTTGGCTACACCTTC. Amino acids: CASSHTAQGFGYTF.

This chain links TRBV7-2 with TRBJ1-2; 8 bases agree with TRBD1. CDR1 and CDR2 from the germline V gene are SGHTA and FQGNSA. This CDR3 spans 15 amino acids. Trimming took 8 bases from V and 0 from J; bases not matched to a gene: 8. DNA of the CDR3: TGTGCCAGCTACCCAGGGACAGGTGCTAACTATGGCTACACCTTC. Translation: CASYPGTGANYGYTF.

The chain is built from TRBV19 and TRBJ1-1; 9 positions match TRBD1. Germline CDR1 LNHDA, CDR2 SQIVND (reference sequence). The CDR3 is 18 residues long. Trimming cost V 2 bases and J 0 bases; bases outside gene matches: 10. CDR3: CASSILPRTGALNTEAFF. As DNA, the CDR3 is TGTGCCAGTAGTATACTACCCCGGACAGGGGCCTTGAACACTGAAGCTTTCTTT.

The gene calls are TRBV11-1 and TRBJ2-7, with a possible D match to TRBD2 (5 bases). Deletions cut 4 bases from V and 6 bases from J, with 19 bases between. Germline V gene lookup returns CDR1 SGHAT and CDR2 FQDESV (reference sequence). This CDR3 is 15 amino acids long. CDR3 region: CASSSWRAPGGEQYF. The CDR3 DNA follows: TGTGCCAGCAGCTCCTGGCGGGCCCCCGGTGGCGAGCAGTACTTC.

The chain combines TRBV28 with TRBJ1-5; possible D gene TRBD1, 6 bases. The CDR3 runs 14 residues. The germline V gene has CDR1 MDHEN and CDR2 SYDVKM. V shed 6 bases and J shed 1 base, with 10 bases lying between them. CDR3 sequence reads: CASSPDRSNQPQHF. DNA for the CDR3: TGTGCCAGCAGCCCCGACAGGAGCAATCAGCCCCAGCATTTT.

V gene TRBV7-2 combines with J gene TRBJ2-7, with TRBD2 matching 7 bases. With 3 bases clipped from V and 3 bases from J, the junction kept 2 bases outside the gene matches. Germline CDR1 is SGHTA and CDR2 is FQGNSA. This CDR3 comprises 13 residues. This CDR3 is CASSFTGGYEQYF. The CDR3 nucleotides read TGTGCCAGCAGCTTCACGGGGGGCTACGAGCAGTACTTC.

This sequence joins TRBV19 and TRBJ2-7; 11 bases align to TRBD2. The V segment lost 7 bases and the J segment 8 bases; nucleotides outside the gene matches: 16. The germline V gene encodes CDR1 LNHDA and CDR2 SQIVND (reference sequence). The CDR3 covers 16 residues. The CDR3: CASTDRGTSGAFKQYF. The CDR3 DNA reads TGTGCCAGTACCGATCGGGGGACTAGCGGTGCGTTTAAGCAGTACTTC.

The chain couples TRBV9 to TRBJ2-1, with 7 nucleotides matching TRBD1. J lost 4 bases, V lost 3 bases, and 1 base had no gene match. The CDR3 is 13 amino acids. The germline CDR1 and CDR2 sequences are SGDLS and YYNGEE. The CDR3 DNA reads TGTGCCAGCAGCGAGGGACAGTACAATGAGCAGTTCTTC. It translates to CASSEGQYNEQFF.

V gene TRBV28 combines with J gene TRBJ2-3; no definite D call. Germline V lookup: CDR1 MDHEN, CDR2 SYDVKM. Trimming stripped 4 bases from V and 0 bases from J, with 20 bases between. CDR3 size: 18 residues. CDR3 region: CASSSGAPSLPSTDTQYF. The CDR3 DNA follows: TGTGCCAGCAGTTCCGGTGCTCCGTCCCTCCCAAGCACAGATACGCAGTATTTT.

The chain couples TRBV18 to TRBJ2-1, with a tentative D call TRBD1 (6 bases). The CDR3 length is 15 residues. CDR1 KGHSH and CDR2 LQKENI come from the germline V gene. With 2 bases removed from V and 1 base from J, the gap between germline ends came to 9 bases. The CDR3 loop is CASSPTQGSYNEQFF. In DNA, the CDR3 is TGTGCCAGCTCACCAACTCAGGGGTCCTACAATGAGCAGTTCTTC.